Following are 27 T cell receptor beta chains from one sample sequenced in a study of cytomegalovirus exposure and HLA in healthy donors. The PCR was carried out with 60 Vbeta primers and 13 Jbeta primers. The table came from immunoSEQ multiplex PCR; TCRdb's copy has only in-frame clones and leaves some out. The sample lists almost 200,000 clones; roughly 80% were seen once. What was sequenced was PBMCs. These receptors came from a male donor in good health and CMV-seropositive.

This chain links TRBV7-7 with TRBJ2-2; possibly TRBD2 for D (6 bases). CDR3 length: 12 amino acids. Trimming shortened V by 5 bases and J by 6 bases, and 7 bases separated the two germline ends. Germline loops: CDR1 SSHAT, CDR2 FNYEAQ (reference sequence). The CDR3 DNA sequence: TGTGCCAGCAGCCGGGACTCCGGGGAGCTGTTTTTT. Amino acids: CASSRDSGELFF.

The gene calls are TRBV30 and TRBJ1-1; TRBD1 is a possible D gene (5 bases). V dropped 1 base and J dropped 10 bases, with 10 bases sitting between them. This CDR3 region has 11 residues. Germline CDR1 is GTSNPN and CDR2 is SVGIG (reference sequence). CDR3 DNA sequence: TGTGCCTGGAGTGGGGGGACTCGAGCTTTCTTT. Translated, it gives CAWSGGTRAFF.

The chain links TRBV14 to TRBJ1-1; the match to TRBD1 covers 7 bases. The ends lost 3 bases at V and 4 bases at J; junction bases unmatched: 5. This CDR3 has 14 residues. The germline V gene has CDR1 SGHDN and CDR2 FVKESK. CDR3 DNA sequence: TGTGCCAGCAGCCAGAACAGGGGTTCCACTGAAGCTTTCTTT. It is translated as CASSQNRGSTEAFF.

This chain joins TRBV6-7 and TRBJ2-3; 15 bases fit TRBD2. TRBV6-7 is placed among ORFs of uncertain function. This CDR3 contains 18 residues. Unmatched junction bases numbered 9, after V lost 6 bases and J lost 2 bases. CDR3 coding DNA: TGTGCCAGCAGACACGGACTAGCGGGGGGGCCGATCACAGATACGCAGTATTTT. Translating it yields CASRHGLAGGPITDTQYF.

J is TRBJ2-1 and V is TRBV10-2; TRBD2 agrees at 7 bases. The CDR3 is 13 amino acids. The V segment lost 11 bases and the J segment 6 bases; nucleotides outside the gene matches: 10. Germline V gives CDR1 WSHSY, CDR2 SAAADI. CDR3 sequence: CAAAGPTSNEQFF. DNA for the CDR3: TGCGCCGCAGCGGGACCCACCTCCAATGAGCAGTTCTTC.

The V and J genes are TRBV5-8 and TRBJ1-6; a weak D match, TRBD1 (5 bases). CDR3 length equals 15 residues. V was clipped by 4 bases and J by 9 bases, with 17 bases between them. Germline V gene lookup returns CDR1 SGHTS and CDR2 YDEGEE. The CDR3 is CASSTGERFGSPLHF. DNA for the CDR3: TGTGCCAGCAGCACGGGGGAGAGATTTGGTTCACCCCTCCACTTT. The full variable domain, with the rest looked up from reference TRBV5-8 and TRBJ1-6, is EAGVTQSPTHLIKTRGQQATLRCSPISGHTSVYWYQQALGLGLQFLLWYDEGEERNRGNFPPRFSGRQFPNYSSELNVNALELEDSALYLCASSTGERFGSPLHFGNGTRLTVT.

The chain couples TRBV7-2 to TRBJ2-1; 9 bases are a match to TRBD2. Germline V lookup: CDR1 SGHTA, CDR2 FQGNSA. This CDR3 comprises 16 residues. Trimming took 3 bases from V and 12 from J; bases not matched to a gene: 15. The CDR3 DNA sequence: TGTGCCAGCAGCTTGCGAGGGGTAGCGGGAGTGGGAGGGCAGTTCTTC. It codes for CASSLRGVAGVGGQFF.

V is TRBV7-3 and J is TRBJ2-1; 9 nucleotides match TRBD1. CDR3 size: 15 residues. J was trimmed by 7 bases and V by 5 bases; bases with no gene match: 9. Germline loops: CDR1 SGHTA, CDR2 FQGTGA. The CDR3 is CASSRRGQGINEQFF. Written as DNA, the CDR3 is TGTGCCAGCAGCCGCCGAGGACAGGGGATAAATGAGCAGTTCTTC. Using reference TRBV7-3 and TRBJ2-1 for the parts outside the CDR3, the full variable domain is GAGVSQTPSNKVTEKGKYVELRCDPISGHTALYWYRQSLGQGPEFLIYFQGTGAADDSGLPNDRFFAVRPEGSVSTLKIQRTERGDSAVYLCASSRRGQGINEQFFGPGTRLTVL.

This clone was counted once. The chain has TRBV5-1 and TRBJ2-5, with 7 bases matching TRBD2. CDR3 length: 14 amino acids. Unmatched junction bases numbered 4, after V lost 0 bases and J lost 5 bases. Germline V gene data show CDR1 as SGHRS and CDR2 as YFSETQ. This chain's CDR3 is CASSLGTSQETQYF. The CDR3 DNA is TGCGCCAGCAGCTTGGGGACTAGTCAGGAGACCCAGTACTTC.

CDR3 coding DNA: TGTGCCAGCTCACCGGACAGGGGGGGCTACACCTTC. Translating gives CASSPDRGGYTF. The V gene is TRBV18, the J gene TRBJ1-2, with 10 bases identical to TRBD1. Unmatched junction bases numbered 0, after V lost 3 bases and J lost 8 bases. The CDR3 extends over 12 amino acids. The germline CDR1 and CDR2 sequences are KGHSH and LQKENI.

The chain combines TRBV19 with TRBJ2-7; TRBD1 matches at 10 bases. Germline V gives CDR1 LNHDA, CDR2 SQIVND (reference sequence). After removal of 4 bases from V and 0 bases from J, the junction contained 6 bases not matched to a gene. The CDR3 extends over 16 amino acids. Written as DNA, the CDR3 is TGTGCCAGTAGTAGCGGACAGGGGGTTGGCTCCTACGAGCAGTACTTC. This encodes CASSSGQGVGSYEQYF.

This clone was recorded only once. The chain recombines TRBV5-6 with TRBJ1-6; 7 nucleotides match TRBD1. This CDR3 has 16 amino acids. V trimming: 0 bases; J trimming: 7 bases; junction bases outside the gene matches: 7. The germline V gene has CDR1 SGHDT and CDR2 YYEEEE. In DNA form, the CDR3 reads TGTGCCAGCAGCTTGGGAACAGGGGACGGGAATTCACCCCTCCACTTT. It translates to CASSLGTGDGNSPLHF.

This clone was observed once. The V gene is TRBV28, the J gene TRBJ2-7; D possibly corresponds to TRBD1 (8 bases). V lost 5 bases and J 6 bases, leaving 20 bases between the germline ends. This CDR3 is built from 15 residues. The V gene's germline CDR1 is MDHEN and CDR2 SYDVKM. The CDR3 is CASSHGQGGSGEQYF. CDR3 nucleotide sequence: TGTGCCAGCAGTCACGGACAGGGAGGGTCCGGCGAGCAGTACTTC.

The rearrangement links TRBV10-3 to TRBJ2-7; TRBD2 matches at 9 bases. Germline assignment: CDR1 ENHRY and CDR2 SYGVKD. The length of the CDR3 is 15 residues. The ends lost 2 bases at V and 4 bases at J; junction bases unmatched: 6. CDR3 residues: CAISERLAEKYEQYF. The CDR3, as DNA: TGTGCCATCAGTGAGAGACTAGCGGAGAAATACGAGCAGTACTTC.

The gene calls are TRBV5-4 and TRBJ2-7; 7 nucleotides line up with TRBD1. The CDR3 is 14 residues long. V lost 1 base and J lost 6; bases outside the gene matches: 7. Per germline, CDR1 SGHNT and CDR2 YYREEE (reference sequence). CDR3 sequence reads: CASSLTGVPSEQYF. In DNA, the CDR3 is TGTGCCAGCAGCTTGACAGGGGTGCCCTCCGAGCAGTACTTC.

The V gene is TRBV9, the J gene TRBJ1-2; 7 bases are shared with TRBD1. Germline-derived CDR1 and CDR2 are SGDLS and YYNGEE. CDR3 length: 15 amino acids. J gave up 6 bases and V 3 bases, and 11 bases lay outside the gene matches. CDR3 protein: CASSGGTVLTNGYTF. CDR3 nucleotide sequence: TGTGCCAGCAGCGGGGGGACAGTCCTCACCAATGGCTACACCTTC.

This clone has only a few counts. In the same sample, other DNA sequences code for this CDR3. V gene TRBV14 combines with J gene TRBJ2-4; maybe TRBD1 (5 bases). This CDR3 has 15 amino acids. The V gene lost 2 bases and the J gene lost 0 bases, with 8 bases spanning the gap. Germline lookup yields CDR1 SGHDN and CDR2 FVKESK. The CDR3 sequence: CASSQFRGAKNIQYF. The CDR3 coding sequence is TGTGCCAGCAGCCAATTTAGGGGAGCCAAAAACATTCAGTACTTC.

This rearrangement joins TRBV6-8 to TRBJ2-3; 13 bases agree with TRBD2. The CDR3 has 16 residues. The J segment lost 2 bases and the V segment lost 6 bases, leaving 5 bases of the junction unmatched. Germline CDR1 reads MNHGY; CDR2 reads SAAAGT. The CDR3 DNA sequence: TGTGCCAGCAGCCCCGGACTAGCGGGAGCCACAGATACGCAGTATTTT. Amino acid sequence: CASSPGLAGATDTQYF.

This clone appeared a single time. This sequence joins TRBV7-6 and TRBJ1-5; possible D gene TRBD1, 6 bases. CDR3 size: 13 residues. CDR1 and CDR2 from the germline V gene are SGHVS and FNYEAQ. V was trimmed by 5 bases and J by 5 bases, leaving 10 bases between them. The CDR3 is CASSRDNDQPQHF. In nucleotides, the CDR3 is TGTGCCAGCAGCCGGGACAACGATCAGCCCCAGCATTTT.

CDR3 nucleotide sequence: TGTGCCAGCAGCTTAGGGGACAGGGTCACTGAAGCTTTCTTT. Amino acid sequence: CASSLGDRVTEAFF. J is TRBJ1-1 and V is TRBV7-3, with 9 bases lining up with TRBD1. CDR1 and CDR2 from the germline V gene are SGHTA and FQGTGA. The CDR3 consists of 14 residues. V lost 2 bases, J lost 4 bases, and 2 bases stayed unmatched.

This rearrangement joins TRBV11-1 to TRBJ2-3, with D maybe TRBD2 (6 bases). Germline V CDR1 and CDR2: SGHAT, FQDESV (reference sequence). V was pared by 5 bases and J by 0 bases, with 12 bases between. The CDR3 extends over 15 amino acids. The CDR3 bases are TGTGCCAGCAGCCCGCGGGGCTCTAGCACAGATACGCAGTATTTT. Protein sequence: CASSPRGSSTDTQYF.

In regard to this clone: Different DNA sequences within this sample yield the same CDR3. V is TRBV4-2 and J is TRBJ1-2; a possible D gene is TRBD1 (6 bases). The CDR3 loop spans 16 amino acids. In germline, CDR1 is LGHNA, CDR2 YNFKEQ. Trimming removed 0 bases at V and 8 bases at J, with 19 bases between. The CDR3 sequence is CASSQDGTGPLEGYTF. CDR3 sequence (DNA): TGTGCCAGCAGCCAAGATGGTACAGGGCCTCTAGAGGGCTACACCTTC.

CDR3 DNA sequence: TGTGCCAGCAGCGCCGGACTAGCGGGGGGAAGCCCCGCTGGCACAGATACGCAGTATTTT. Encoded protein: CASSAGLAGGSPAGTDTQYF. The chain employs TRBV9 and TRBJ2-3; 14 bases align to TRBD2. V was clipped by 3 bases and J by 1 base; unmatched bases: 13. Germline loops: CDR1 SGDLS, CDR2 YYNGEE. This CDR3 comprises 20 residues.

The rearrangement joins TRBV6-1 to TRBJ2-4; perhaps TRBD1 as D (6 bases). V lost 11 bases and J lost 0, with 17 bases in between. Germline loops: CDR1 MNHNS, CDR2 SASEGT. This CDR3 spans 15 amino acids. The CDR3 bases are TGTGCCTCCCGGGACACCGGATTAGCCAAAAACATTCAGTACTTC. Protein product: CASRDTGLAKNIQYF.

J is TRBJ2-2 and V is TRBV6-4; 10 bases fit TRBD1. Germline V CDR1 and CDR2: MRHNA, SNTAGT. Trimming at V came to 5 bases and at J to 2 bases, leaving 2 bases not matched to a gene. The CDR3 is 15 amino acids. The CDR3 nucleotides read TGTGCCAGCAGTCGACAGGGGGCCAACACCGGGGAGCTGTTTTTT. This codes for CASSRQGANTGELFF.

V is TRBV5-6 and J is TRBJ1-5; 10 nucleotides align to TRBD1. Germline values: CDR1 SGHDT, CDR2 YYEEEE. The CDR3 has 17 residues. J gave up 7 bases and V 2 bases, and 12 bases lay outside the gene matches. The CDR3 loop is CASSFTGGDRGDQPQHF. As DNA, the CDR3 is TGTGCCAGCAGCTTCACAGGGGGGGACAGGGGTGACCAGCCCCAGCATTTT.

This chain links TRBV7-9 with TRBJ2-5, with D uncertain. This CDR3 is built from 14 residues. V dropped 2 bases and J dropped 0 bases, with 7 bases sitting between them. Germline V gene data show CDR1 as SEHNR and CDR2 as FQNEAQ (reference sequence). Here the CDR3 reads CASSLQSDQETQYF. The CDR3 region has the DNA TGTGCCAGCAGCTTACAGTCAGACCAAGAGACCCAGTACTTC.